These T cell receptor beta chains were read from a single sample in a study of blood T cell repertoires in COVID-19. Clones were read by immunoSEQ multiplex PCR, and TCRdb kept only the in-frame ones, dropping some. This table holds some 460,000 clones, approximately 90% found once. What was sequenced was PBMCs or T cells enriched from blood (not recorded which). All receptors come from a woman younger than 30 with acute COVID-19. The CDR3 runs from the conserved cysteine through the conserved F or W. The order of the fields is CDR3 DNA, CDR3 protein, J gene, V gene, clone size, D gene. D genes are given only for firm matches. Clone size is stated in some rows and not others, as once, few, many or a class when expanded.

DNA: TGTGCCTGGAGTCCTGGGACAGGTTATACGGTTTATGGCTACACCTTC
CDR3: CAWSPGTGYTVYGYTF
J: TRBJ1-2
V: TRBV30
size: NA
D: TRBD1

DNA: TGTGCCAGCAGCGTAGGCCGGACATCAGGCTCTGGAAACACCATATATTTT
CDR3: CASSVGRTSGSGNTIYF
J: TRBJ1-3
V: TRBV9
size: NA
D: NA

DNA: TGTGCTAGCAGCTCCCGACAGGATGGAAATTCACCCCTCCACTTT
CDR3: CASSSRQDGNSPLHF
J: TRBJ1-6
V: TRBV7-7
size: NA
D: NA

DNA: TGTGCTAGCAGCCTCCCCGGGAAACAGGGGGCAGAGGCGAATCAGCCCCAGCATTTT
CDR3: CASSLPGKQGAEANQPQHF
J: TRBJ1-5
V: TRBV7-7
size: NA
D: TRBD1

DNA: TGCGCCAGCAGCCTACGGACAGGGTATGGCTACACCTTC
CDR3: CASSLRTGYGYTF
J: TRBJ1-2
V: TRBV5-1
size: NA
D: TRBD1

DNA: TGTGCCACCAGCACACAGGGGTCTACCGGGGAGCTGTTTTTT
CDR3: CATSTQGSTGELFF
J: TRBJ2-2
V: TRBV15
size: NA
D: TRBD1

DNA: TGCAGCGTTTCCTCAGGGGGCGGTCAGCCCCAGCATTTT
CDR3: CSVSSGGGQPQHF
J: TRBJ1-5
V: TRBV29-1
size: NA
D: TRBD1

DNA: TGTGCCATCAGTGGACAGAGTAATTCACCCCTCCACTTT
CDR3: CAISGQSNSPLHF
J: TRBJ1-6
V: TRBV10-3
size: NA
D: NA

DNA: TGTGCCAGCCAGTTGGGGGGAGGGATCACCGGGGAGCTGTTTTTT
CDR3: CASQLGGGITGELFF
J: TRBJ2-2
V: TRBV19
size: NA
D: TRBD2

DNA: TGCGCCAGCAGCCAAGATGTGGCAGGGGAGGGGAAACTGTTTTTT
CDR3: CASSQDVAGEGKLFF
J: TRBJ1-4
V: TRBV4-3
size: once
D: NA

DNA: TGTGCCAGCAGTTACAGGCTGGGGGGATATAGCAATCAGCCCCAGCATTTT
CDR3: CASSYRLGGYSNQPQHF
J: TRBJ1-5
V: TRBV6-2/TRBV6-3
size: NA
D: NA

DNA: TGTGCCACGGAGACAGGAGGAACAGATACGCAGTATTTT
CDR3: CATETGGTDTQYF
J: TRBJ2-3
V: TRBV10-3
size: NA
D: NA

DNA: TGTGCCAGCAGGTCCAGGGCGGGAAGTGGGGAGCAGTACTTC
CDR3: CASRSRAGSGEQYF
J: TRBJ2-7
V: TRBV28
size: NA
D: NA

DNA: TGTGCCACCAGTGATTACAACACCGGGACAGGGAGATACAATGAGCAGTTCTTC
CDR3: CATSDYNTGTGRYNEQFF
J: TRBJ2-1
V: TRBV24-1
size: NA
D: TRBD1

DNA: TGTGCCAGCAGCCTTCATCCACAGGGGCGCAACCCTTACGAGCAGTACTTC
CDR3: CASSLHPQGRNPYEQYF
J: TRBJ2-7
V: TRBV7-9
size: NA
D: TRBD1

DNA: TGTGCCAGCAGCTTGGGGGGGCTTGGAAACACCATATATTTT
CDR3: CASSLGGLGNTIYF
J: TRBJ1-3
V: TRBV11-2
size: NA
D: NA

DNA: TGTGCCAGTCGTAAACCAGGCTCCTACGAGCAGTACTTC
CDR3: CASRKPGSYEQYF
J: TRBJ2-7
V: TRBV28
size: once
D: NA

DNA: TGTGCCAGCAGCTTGGGGGACAGGGGGCCTTCGGCTTTCTTT
CDR3: CASSLGDRGPSAFF
J: TRBJ1-1
V: TRBV5-8
size: NA
D: TRBD1

DNA: TGCAGTGCTAGCCAGTCCTATGGCTACACCTTC
CDR3: CSASQSYGYTF
J: TRBJ1-2
V: TRBV20-1
size: NA
D: NA

DNA: TGTGCCACTATAAAATGGACGGGGATCAGCAATCAGCCCCAGCATTTT
CDR3: CATIKWTGISNQPQHF
J: TRBJ1-5
V: TRBV28
size: NA
D: NA

DNA: TGTGCCAGCAGCCCAACGGGACAAGACTATGGCTACACCTTC
CDR3: CASSPTGQDYGYTF
J: TRBJ1-2
V: TRBV7-3
size: NA
D: NA

DNA: TGTGCCAGCAGCCAAGGGACAGCTCTTAATCAGCCCCAGCATTTT
CDR3: CASSQGTALNQPQHF
J: TRBJ1-5
V: TRBV7-8
size: NA
D: TRBD1

DNA: TGCGCCAGCAGCCAACATCCCGGGACTAGCGAATACAATGAGCAGTTCTTC
CDR3: CASSQHPGTSEYNEQFF
J: TRBJ2-1
V: TRBV4-1
size: NA
D: TRBD2

DNA: TGTGCCAGCAGCTTGAGTAGCTCCCCCAAGCGCGAGACCCAGTACTTC
CDR3: CASSLSSSPKRETQYF
J: TRBJ2-5
V: TRBV7-9
size: many
D: NA

DNA: TGTGCCAGTAGTATAGGACGGGACTATGGCTACACCTTC
CDR3: CASSIGRDYGYTF
J: TRBJ1-2
V: TRBV19
size: NA
D: NA

DNA: TGTGCCAGCTCACCGGGGACTAGCGGGAACTACGAGCAGTACTTC
CDR3: CASSPGTSGNYEQYF
J: TRBJ2-7
V: TRBV18
size: NA
D: TRBD2

DNA: TGTGCCAGCAGTTACTCGCAGGACATTTACAATGAGCAGTTCTTC
CDR3: CASSYSQDIYNEQFF
J: TRBJ2-1
V: TRBV6-5
size: NA
D: NA

DNA: TGCAGCGTGACTAGCGGGAGGGCCGAAACCGGGGAGCTGTTTTTT
CDR3: CSVTSGRAETGELFF
J: TRBJ2-2
V: TRBV29-1
size: once
D: TRBD2

DNA: TGCGCCAGCAGCCAAGAAGGCTCAGGGGTTGGCACTGAAGCTTTCTTT
CDR3: CASSQEGSGVGTEAFF
J: TRBJ1-1
V: TRBV4-1
size: NA
D: NA

DNA: TGTGCCAGCAGCTTGCAGGGGGCGACTGAAGCTTTCTTT
CDR3: CASSLQGATEAFF
J: TRBJ1-1
V: TRBV5-5
size: NA
D: TRBD1

DNA: TGTGCCAGCCAAAAGTTAGTAACTAATGAAAAACTGTTTTTT
CDR3: CASQKLVTNEKLFF
J: TRBJ1-4
V: TRBV2
size: NA
D: NA

DNA: TGTGCCAGTAGTACCACCGGGACTAACACCGGGGAGCTGTTTTTT
CDR3: CASSTTGTNTGELFF
J: TRBJ2-2
V: TRBV19
size: NA
D: NA

DNA: TGTGCCAGCAGACGACTACTGGGCGACTCGTCACCCCTCCACTTT
CDR3: CASRRLLGDSSPLHF
J: TRBJ1-6
V: TRBV28
size: NA
D: NA

DNA: TGCAGCGCAGTCACAGGGGGCGAGACTGAAGCTTTCTTT
CDR3: CSAVTGGETEAFF
J: TRBJ1-1
V: TRBV29-1
size: NA
D: TRBD1

DNA: TGTGCCAGCAGCCCTAGCGGGGGGTACAATGAGCAGTTCTTC
CDR3: CASSPSGGYNEQFF
J: TRBJ2-1
V: TRBV2
size: NA
D: TRBD2

DNA: TGTGCCTCAACAGGGGGCACTGAAGCTTTCTTT
CDR3: CASTGGTEAFF
J: TRBJ1-1
V: TRBV11-2
size: NA
D: TRBD1

DNA: TGTGCCAGCAGTTACTACAGTGGACAGGCTAACTATGGCTACACCTTC
CDR3: CASSYYSGQANYGYTF
J: TRBJ1-2
V: TRBV6-6
size: NA
D: TRBD1

DNA: TGTGCCATCAGTGACGCAGGGATTAATGAAAAACTGTTTTTT
CDR3: CAISDAGINEKLFF
J: TRBJ1-4
V: TRBV10-3
size: NA
D: NA

DNA: TGTGCCAGCAGAAAGGGACAGCTGAACACTGAAGCTTTCTTT
CDR3: CASRKGQLNTEAFF
J: TRBJ1-1
V: TRBV6-5
size: NA
D: TRBD1

DNA: TGTGCCAGCAGCTTAGATGGGGCAGGCCCCCCGTACACCCTCCACTTT
CDR3: CASSLDGAGPPYTLHF
J: TRBJ1-6
V: TRBV7-4
size: NA
D: NA

DNA: TGTGCCAGCAGCCCCCTCGTGGCGGCTCCCTCCTACAATGAGCAGTTCTTC
CDR3: CASSPLVAAPSYNEQFF
J: TRBJ2-1
V: TRBV27
size: NA
D: NA

DNA: TGTGCCACGCGGGACAGGGGTGGAACCGGGGAGCTGTTTTTT
CDR3: CATRDRGGTGELFF
J: TRBJ2-2
V: TRBV15
size: NA
D: TRBD1

DNA: TGTGCCAGCAGCGTAGAGGGACTACACCAAGAGACCCAGTACTTC
CDR3: CASSVEGLHQETQYF
J: TRBJ2-5
V: TRBV9
size: NA
D: TRBD2

DNA: TGTGCCAGCAGTTTACCTAGCGGTACAAACAATGAGCAGTTCTTC
CDR3: CASSLPSGTNNEQFF
J: TRBJ2-1
V: TRBV28
size: NA
D: TRBD2

DNA: TGTGCCAGCAGCCCCATCAGCGGGAGCGTTCATGAGCAGTTCTTC
CDR3: CASSPISGSVHEQFF
J: TRBJ2-1
V: TRBV9
size: NA
D: TRBD2

DNA: TGTGCCATCAGTCAAAGGGGACAGGTCTATGGCTACACCTTC
CDR3: CAISQRGQVYGYTF
J: TRBJ1-2
V: TRBV10-3
size: NA
D: TRBD1

DNA: TGTGCCAGCTCACAACGACAGGGGGCAAACACTGAAGCTTTCTTT
CDR3: CASSQRQGANTEAFF
J: TRBJ1-1
V: TRBV18
size: NA
D: TRBD1

DNA: TGCGCCAGCAGTGAACTGGGGGGATTTGGTAATGAGCAGTTCTTC
CDR3: CASSELGGFGNEQFF
J: TRBJ2-1
V: TRBV10-2
size: NA
D: NA

DNA: TGCGCCAGCAGCCAGGCCCGGGACAGGCCCCCAAATCAGCCCCAGCATTTT
CDR3: CASSQARDRPPNQPQHF
J: TRBJ1-5
V: TRBV4-1
size: NA
D: TRBD1

DNA: TGTGCCAGCTCACAGTCCAACACTGGAAACACCATATATTTT
CDR3: CASSQSNTGNTIYF
J: TRBJ1-3
V: TRBV18
size: NA
D: NA

DNA: TGTGCCAGCATGACCCCTGAATCGGGAACTAATGAAAAACTGTTTTTT
CDR3: CASMTPESGTNEKLFF
J: TRBJ1-4
V: TRBV2
size: NA
D: NA

DNA: TGCGCCAGCAGCTTGAAGACAGGGCCCAACACTGAAGCTTTCTTT
CDR3: CASSLKTGPNTEAFF
J: TRBJ1-1
V: TRBV5-1
size: NA
D: TRBD1

DNA: TGTGCCAGCAGTTTTTTCGAAGGGGGAGGTATAGGACTAGCGGGAGGACAGGGCTACAATGAGCAGTTCTTC
CDR3: CASSFFEGGGIGLAGGQGYNEQFF
J: TRBJ2-1
V: TRBV28
size: NA
D: TRBD2

DNA: TGTGCCAGCACCCGGGACAGAAATCAGCCCCAGCATTTT
CDR3: CASTRDRNQPQHF
J: TRBJ1-5
V: TRBV19
size: few
D: TRBD1